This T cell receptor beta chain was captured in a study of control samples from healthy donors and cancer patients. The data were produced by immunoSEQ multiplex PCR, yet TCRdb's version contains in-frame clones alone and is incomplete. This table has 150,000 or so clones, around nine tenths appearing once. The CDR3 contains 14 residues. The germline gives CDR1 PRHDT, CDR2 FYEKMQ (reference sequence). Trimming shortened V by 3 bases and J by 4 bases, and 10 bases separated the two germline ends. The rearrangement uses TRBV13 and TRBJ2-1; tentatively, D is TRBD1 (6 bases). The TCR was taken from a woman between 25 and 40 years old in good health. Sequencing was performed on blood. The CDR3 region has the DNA TGTGCCAGCAGCTTGCAGGGGCGGTACAATGAGCAGTTCTTC. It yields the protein CASSLQGRYNEQFF.